This T cell receptor (beta chain) emerged from a study of shared clonotypes between healthy human individuals. Sequenced by immunoSEQ multiplex PCR; TCRdb stores in-frame clones only, minus some. The table records over 2 million clones, about 95% of them present only once. As defined, naive CD8 cells were CD45RO-negative and positively selected for CCR7, with terminally differentiated effector memory CD45RA+ cells excluded. The V segment lost 4 bases and the J segment 2 bases; nucleotides outside the gene matches: 8. This CDR3 is 15 amino acids long. Looked up from germline, CDR1 is GTSNPN and CDR2 is SVGIG (reference sequence).

The genes are TRBV30 and TRBJ1-5; 7 bases match TRBD1. The TCR sequence derives from a man aged 18 to 30 in good health. The sample consisted of naive CD8+ T cells sorted from blood. The CDR3 region is CAWTSSQGGNQPQHF. In nucleotides, the CDR3 is TGTGCCTGGACCAGTAGCCAGGGGGGCAATCAGCCCCAGCATTTT.